Below, 17 T cell receptor beta chains from the same sample are listed, as sequenced in a study of CD8 T cells in ankylosing spondylitis. TCRdb recomputed calls from the 5' RACE reads with MiXCR, one row per CDR3 protein. Of some 240,000 distinct CDR3 sequences in the sample, 20% to 30% were seen once. Sequencing was carried out using blood, either unsorted or a sorted T cell fraction (not recorded which). The source is a male donor with ankylosing spondylitis or in good health (not recorded which).

This clonotype was seen a few times. The chain joins TRBV3-1 to TRBJ2-5, with no clear D. The CDR3 runs to 13 residues. Germline CDR1 and CDR2: LGHDT and YNNKEL (reference sequence). The V end lost 3 bases, the J end lost 5 bases, and 10 bases lay between the germline ends. In DNA, the CDR3 is TGTGCCAGCAGCCAGCCTCTCCGGGAGACCCAGTACTTC. Translation gives CASSQPLRETQYF.

This clonotype was picked up many times. The gene calls are TRBV20-1 and TRBJ2-7; tentative D call: TRBD2 (6 bases). The CDR3 is made up of 14 amino acids. V lost 3 bases and J 0 bases, leaving 12 bases between the germline ends. Per germline, CDR1 DFQATT and CDR2 SNEGSKA (reference sequence). The CDR3 loop reads CSARPGVGSYEQYF. CDR3 bases: TGCAGTGCTAGGCCGGGGGTGGGCTCCTACGAGCAGTACTTC.

The rearrangement links TRBV10-3 to TRBJ2-3; possible D gene TRBD1, 6 bases. The V gene's germline CDR1 is ENHRY and CDR2 SYGVKD. Between the trimmed V and J ends, which lost 7 bases and 4 bases, there was a span of 15 bases. The CDR3 runs 14 residues. The DNA for the CDR3 is TGTGCCATCAAACAGGGTGTTTTAGCAGATACGCAGTATTTT. Amino acid sequence: CAIKQGVLADTQYF.

V usage is TRBV6-1 and J usage is TRBJ1-6, with D perhaps matching TRBD1 (5 bases). Trimming pared 2 bases from V and 7 bases from J, leaving 12 bases between. The CDR3 has 15 amino acids. Per the germline V gene, CDR1 is MNHNS and CDR2 is SASEGT. DNA for the CDR3: TGTGCCAGCAGTGAATGGGGCAGGATGAATTCACCCCTCCACTTT. This translates into CASSEWGRMNSPLHF.

There are many counts of this clonotype. The rearrangement uses TRBV20-1 and TRBJ2-7; TRBD2 is a possible D gene (5 bases). Germline values: CDR1 DFQATT, CDR2 SNEGSKA (reference sequence). V was cut by 3 bases and J by 3 bases, with 12 bases left in between. The CDR3 consists of 13 residues. CDR3 coding DNA: TGCAGTGCTAGCATCGGGAAATACTACGAGCAGTACTTC. Translating gives CSASIGKYYEQYF.

The J gene is TRBJ2-7, the V gene TRBV29-1; 8 bases are a match to TRBD1. The CDR3 is 15 residues long. The V gene end was trimmed by 4 bases and the J gene end by 0 bases; junction bases not matched to a gene: 8. Germline V gives CDR1 SQVTM, CDR2 ANQGSEA. The CDR3 loop is CSVAQLTGASYEQYF. In DNA, the CDR3 is TGCAGCGTTGCCCAACTGACAGGGGCCTCCTACGAGCAGTACTTC.

This clonotype was picked up many times. The rearrangement links TRBV6-2 or TRBV6-3 to TRBJ2-4; 9 nucleotides match TRBD2. The germline gives CDR1 MNHEY, CDR2 SVGEGT. This CDR3 has 14 amino acids. Trimming cost V 11 bases and J 0 bases; bases outside gene matches: 5. The CDR3 DNA is TGTGCCTGTAGCGGGAGACTAGCCAAAAACATTCAGTACTTC. Its translation: CACSGRLAKNIQYF.

This clonotype was recorded a few times. The rearrangement joins TRBV20-1 to TRBJ2-3, with 11 positions matching TRBD1. Germline V CDR1 and CDR2: DFQATT, SNEGSKA (reference sequence). The CDR3 runs to 15 residues. Trimming at V came to 4 bases and at J to 4 bases, leaving 7 bases not matched to a gene. The CDR3 loop reads CSATRGTGGADTQYF. The CDR3 DNA is TGCAGTGCTACGCGGGGGACAGGGGGGGCAGATACGCAGTATTTT.

The rearrangement uses TRBV29-1 and TRBJ1-1; D is uncertain. Per germline, CDR1 SQVTM and CDR2 ANQGSEA. V lost 7 bases and J lost 3, with 18 bases in between. The CDR3 covers 14 residues. CDR3 in amino acids: CSAGSLLRDTEAFF. Here the CDR3 DNA reads TGCAGCGCCGGAAGCCTATTAAGGGACACTGAAGCTTTCTTT.

This clonotype was observed at least ten times. The chain recombines TRBV3-1 with TRBJ2-3; D uncertain. The CDR3 loop spans 13 amino acids. V gave up 3 bases and J gave up 6 bases, with 10 bases separating them. Germline V CDR1 and CDR2: LGHDT, YNNKEL (reference sequence). CDR3 nucleotide sequence: TGTGCCAGCAGCCAGTGGGTGGGGGATACGCAGTATTTT. It yields the protein CASSQWVGDTQYF.

The CDR3 DNA reads TGCAGTGCTCTGGACTCCTCAAGAATAACCACAGATACGCAGTATTTT. It encodes CSALDSSRITTDTQYF. The V gene is TRBV20-1, the J gene TRBJ2-3, with D possibly matching TRBD2 (5 bases). V lost 5 bases, J lost 2 bases, and 20 bases lay in between. CDR1 and CDR2 from the germline V gene are DFQATT and SNEGSKA (reference sequence). This CDR3 region has 16 residues.

J is TRBJ1-6 and V is TRBV10-3; a weak D match, TRBD1 (6 bases). Germline CDR1 ENHRY, CDR2 SYGVKD. V was pared by 11 bases and J by 7 bases, with 18 bases between. There are 14 residues in the CDR3. The CDR3 sequence is CAARLDRDNSPLHF. The CDR3 DNA is TGTGCCGCCAGACTGGACAGAGACAATTCACCCCTCCACTTT.

The chain links TRBV6-1 to TRBJ2-5; a weak D match, TRBD2 (5 bases). Germline assignment: CDR1 MNHNS and CDR2 SASEGT. The CDR3 extends over 13 amino acids. V was pared by 5 bases and J by 5 bases, with 12 bases between. The CDR3 protein is CASSQRGGETQYF. CDR3 DNA sequence: TGTGCCAGCAGTCAACGGGGTGGCGAGACCCAGTACTTC.

This clonotype has more than one count but fewer than ten. The V and J genes are TRBV20-1 and TRBJ2-1; 10 bases match TRBD2. The germline V gene has CDR1 DFQATT and CDR2 SNEGSKA (reference sequence). V was clipped by 6 bases and J by 3 bases; unmatched bases: 11. The CDR3 sequence is 16 residues long. CDR3 in DNA: TGCAGTGCGCCTGACCCTAGCGGGGGCCTCTACAATGAGCAGTTCTTC. The encoded protein is CSAPDPSGGLYNEQFF.

About this clonotype: At one of its ends the junction is not consistent with the germline gene, which may arise from a read error. V usage is TRBV20-1 and J usage is TRBJ2-1, with 7 bases identical to TRBD2. The CDR3 consists of 14 residues. Germline V CDR1 and CDR2: DFQATT, SNEGSKA (reference sequence). The CDR3 spells CGATGTTTYNEQFF. The CDR3 coding sequence is TGCGGTGCTACCGGGACTACTACCTACAATGAGCAGTTCTTC.

Only a few counts were recorded for this clonotype. The chain is built from TRBV20-1 and TRBJ2-7; D is undetermined. This CDR3 is 12 amino acids long. Per germline, CDR1 DFQATT and CDR2 SNEGSKA (reference sequence). The germline V and J ends were trimmed by 7 bases and 2 bases, with 12 bases remaining between them. CDR3 DNA sequence: TGCAGTGGTTTAAGGGTCCCCTACGAGCAGTACTTC. Amino acids: CSGLRVPYEQYF.

This clonotype was found a few times. The chain is built from TRBV7-2 and TRBJ2-5; 7 bases fit TRBD1. V gave up 5 bases and J gave up 5 bases; unmatched junction bases: 17. Germline CDR1 SGHTA, CDR2 FQGNSA. The CDR3 has 17 amino acids. The CDR3 nucleotides are TGTGCCAGCAGCCACCCACGGACAGGCCGGTTGTGGGAGACCCAGTACTTC. This encodes CASSHPRTGRLWETQYF.